What follows are 4 T cell receptor beta chains derived from one specimen sequenced in a study of cytomegalovirus exposure and HLA in healthy donors. The PCR ran on 60 Vbeta and 13 Jbeta primers. Profiled with immunoSEQ multiplex PCR; TCRdb holds only in-frame clones, not every one. The sample lists approximately 210,000 clones, more than 75% occurring once. Sequencing used PBMCs. Source of these receptors: a male donor in good health and CMV-seropositive.

The chain has TRBV28 and TRBJ2-7, with TRBD1 matching 8 bases. Germline V gene lookup returns CDR1 MDHEN and CDR2 SYDVKM. The CDR3 runs to 15 residues. V lost 5 bases and J lost 2; bases outside the gene matches: 8. The CDR3 loop is CASSPSGTGAYEQYF. CDR3 nucleotide sequence: TGTGCCAGCAGTCCATCCGGGACAGGAGCCTACGAGCAGTACTTC.

The rearrangement joins TRBV19 to TRBJ1-2; D possibly corresponds to TRBD1 (5 bases). Germline-derived CDR1 and CDR2 are LNHDA and SQIVND (reference sequence). V gave up 3 bases and J gave up 4 bases, with 15 bases separating them. There are 15 residues in the CDR3. CDR3 in DNA: TGTGCCAGTAGTATCCCGGGTCAAAGGGGCTATGGCTACACCTTC. This encodes CASSIPGQRGYGYTF.

This clone was detected a few times. The J gene is TRBJ2-7, the V gene TRBV10-3; D is unclear. The CDR3 has 12 residues. V gave up 4 bases and J gave up 5 bases, with 9 bases separating them. Germline CDR1 is ENHRY and CDR2 is SYGVKD. CDR3 loop: CAISAGMDEQYF. CDR3 coding DNA: TGTGCCATCAGTGCTGGCATGGACGAGCAGTACTTC.

This chain links TRBV9 with TRBJ2-3; TRBD2 aligns across 10 bases. Trimming cost V 3 bases and J 3 bases; bases outside gene matches: 4. The length of the CDR3 is 15 residues. Germline values: CDR1 SGDLS, CDR2 YYNGEE. DNA of the CDR3: TGTGCCAGCAGCGCGTCTAGCGGGAGAACAGATACGCAGTATTTT. Its translation is CASSASSGRTDTQYF.